The T cell receptor (beta chain) under discussion was sequenced for a study of T cell repertoires in cytomegalovirus infection. Study conclusions and caveats: The cumulative frequency of public TCR beta families distinguished individuals who carried CMV together with the relevant HLA. The study found HLA-C-restricted CMV-specific TCR beta clonotypes dominating the ex vivo response.

This clonotype was found many times. Its specificity is not known. With V trimmed by 5 bases and J by 6 bases, 9 bases remained unmatched. Germline values: CDR1 SGHAT, CDR2 FQNNGV. The CDR3 has 15 amino acids. A single record per CDR3 protein comes from TCRdb applying MiXCR to the reads. Among 90,000 to 130,000 distinct CDR3 sequences listed, 10% were seen once. The sample consisted of PBMCs, sequenced either directly or after in vitro stimulation (not recorded which). The V gene is TRBV11-2, the J gene TRBJ2-1, with 8 nucleotides matching TRBD1. This sequence originates from a human donor in good health (CMV status not recorded). Some clones in this sample may be carry-over from other donors' samples. CDR3 nucleotide sequence: TGTGCCAGCAGCGCGCCGGGACAGGCGTTCAATGAGCAGTTCTTC. Translating it yields CASSAPGQAFNEQFF.